This TCR beta chain originates from a study of blood T cell repertoires in COVID-19. For the study at large: Some COVID-19 samples were acute and others convalescent; all came from the United States, Italy and Spain.

Germline-derived CDR1 and CDR2 are MNHEY and SVGAGI. V lost 2 bases, J lost 2 bases, and 4 bases stayed unmatched. The CDR3 is made up of 15 amino acids. Only in-frame clones appear in the TCRdb table, and some are missing; sequencing was by immunoSEQ multiplex PCR. The sample lists approximately 63,000 clones, roughly 87% occurring once. Sequencing used peripheral blood. This clonotype originated in an elderly man in a cohort sampled during active COVID-19. The rearrangement links TRBV6-5 to TRBJ2-3, with 7 bases that match TRBD2. This chain's CDR3 is CASSYSGVNTDTQYF. The CDR3 nucleotides are TGTGCCAGCAGTTACAGCGGGGTAAACACAGATACGCAGTATTTT.